These 23 T cell receptor beta chains share one sample of origin, sequenced in a study of blood T cell repertoires in COVID-19. The assay was immunoSEQ multiplex PCR, and TCRdb's table has in-frame clones only and misses some. The table has 130,000 or so clones, approximately 84% seen once. The material sequenced was peripheral blood. The receptor source for this set is a woman aged 55-69 years with acute or convalescent COVID-19.

V and J are TRBV12-3 or TRBV12-4 and TRBJ2-7; perhaps TRBD2 as D (5 bases). The CDR3 contains 12 residues. V was shortened by 4 bases and J by 3 bases, with 7 bases between the two germline ends. The CDR3 bases are TGTGCCAGCAGTTACCGGGACTACGAGCAGTACTTC. Protein: CASSYRDYEQYF.

V gene TRBV10-3 combines with J gene TRBJ1-1, with D maybe TRBD1 (5 bases). This CDR3 spans 12 amino acids. CDR1 and CDR2 from the germline V gene are ENHRY and SYGVKD. CDR3 in DNA: TGTGGGGGACTTGTTATGAACACTGAAGCTTTCTTT. It yields the protein CGGLVMNTEAFF.

The V gene is TRBV11-2, the J gene TRBJ1-4; tentatively, D is TRBD1 (5 bases). The length of the CDR3 is 14 residues. CDR1 is SGHAT and CDR2 is FQNNGV in the germline V gene. V shed 3 bases and J shed 8 bases, with 13 bases lying between them. The CDR3, as DNA: TGTGCCAGCAGCTTCCTCGACCAGGGCGAAAAACTGTTTTTT. Protein: CASSFLDQGEKLFF.

The chain employs TRBV10-3 and TRBJ1-5; D is perhaps TRBD1 (5 bases). The V gene's germline CDR1 is ENHRY and CDR2 SYGVKD. This CDR3 has 15 amino acids. V was cut by 0 bases and J by 7 bases, with 13 bases left in between. DNA for the CDR3: TGTGCCATCAGTGAGTCGGGAAGGGGTGGGCAGCCCCAGCATTTT. Protein: CAISESGRGGQPQHF.

This rearrangement joins TRBV5-1 to TRBJ1-1, with a weak D call TRBD1 (6 bases). V was trimmed by 0 bases and J by 7 bases, leaving 13 bases between them. CDR1 is SGHRS and CDR2 is YFSETQ in the germline V gene. CDR3 length equals 14 residues. CDR3 amino acids: CASSLDGTNGEAFF. Here the CDR3 DNA reads TGCGCCAGCAGCTTGGATGGGACAAACGGTGAAGCTTTCTTT. The full variable domain, rest sourced from reference TRBV5-1 and TRBJ1-1, is KAGVTQTPRYLIKTRGQQVTLSCSPISGHRSVSWYQQTPGQGLQFLFEYFSETQRNKGNFPGRFSGRQFSNSRSEMNVSTLELGDSALYLCASSLDGTNGEAFFGQGTRLTVV.

The chain employs TRBV27 and TRBJ1-1; the D is unclear. The germline CDR1 and CDR2 sequences are MNHEY and SMNVEV (reference sequence). The CDR3 has 14 amino acids. Trimming took 8 bases from V and 2 from J, leaving 15 bases between them. The CDR3 loop reads CASGTLTLNTEAFF. CDR3 DNA sequence: TGTGCCAGCGGAACCCTAACACTAAACACTGAAGCTTTCTTT.

This clone was seen only once. The chain links TRBV7-8 to TRBJ2-7, with D perhaps TRBD2 (6 bases). The V gene lost 0 bases and the J gene lost 4 bases, with 7 bases spanning the gap. Germline V gene lookup returns CDR1 SGHVS and CDR2 FQNEAQ. The CDR3 has 13 residues. The CDR3, as DNA: TGTGCCAGCAGCTTAGCGGGACTTTACGAGCAGTACTTC. As protein: CASSLAGLYEQYF.

The chain employs TRBV6-2 or TRBV6-3 and TRBJ1-1; 8 bases are shared with TRBD1. Germline trimming cut 5 bases from V and 0 bases from J; bases unmatched to any gene: 2. Germline CDR1 MNHEY, CDR2 SVGEGT. The CDR3 totals 14 residues. Here the CDR3 DNA reads TGTGCCAGCAGTGGACAGGGCATGAACACTGAAGCTTTCTTT. As protein: CASSGQGMNTEAFF.

The chain employs TRBV6-5 and TRBJ1-1; no clear D. V was shortened by 6 bases and J by 5 bases, with 16 bases between the two germline ends. In germline, CDR1 is MNHEY, CDR2 SVGAGI. CDR3 length equals 14 residues. CDR3: CASSLAVRGTEAFF. The CDR3 region has the DNA TGTGCCAGCAGCCTCGCGGTGCGGGGTACTGAAGCTTTCTTT.

This chain uses TRBV7-6 with TRBJ2-3; TRBD2 matches 7 bases. Unmatched junction bases numbered 10, after V lost 5 bases and J lost 2 bases. This CDR3 has 16 amino acids. Germline CDR1 SGHVS, CDR2 FNYEAQ. Written as DNA, the CDR3 is TGTGCCAGCAGCAAACCAACTAGCGAGAACACAGATACGCAGTATTTT. Its protein is CASSKPTSENTDTQYF.

The rearrangement links TRBV4-2 to TRBJ2-1; D is perhaps TRBD1 (6 bases). Germline CDR1 and CDR2: LGHNA and YNFKEQ. The CDR3 consists of 16 residues. Trimming shortened V by 0 bases and J by 4 bases, and 13 bases separated the two germline ends. The CDR3: CASSQDGQRAYNEQFF. In DNA form, the CDR3 reads TGTGCCAGCAGCCAAGACGGACAGAGGGCATACAATGAGCAGTTCTTC.

In this sample, this clone turned up a few times. This chain uses TRBV30 with TRBJ1-2; 10 nucleotides line up with TRBD1. Germline CDR1 is GTSNPN and CDR2 is SVGIG (reference sequence). This CDR3 spans 13 amino acids. Losses at the gene ends were 1 base for V and 8 bases for J; bases not matched to a gene: 4. The CDR3 DNA reads as TGTGCCTGGAGTGGGACAGGGGGAGGAGGCTACACCTTC. It translates to CAWSGTGGGGYTF. Looking up the rest from reference TRBV30 and TRBJ1-2 gives the full variable domain: SQTIHQWPATLVQPVGSPLSLECTVEGTSNPNLYWYRQAAGRGLQLLFYSVGIGQISSEVPQNLSASRPQDRQFILSSKKLLLSDSGFYLCAWSGTGGGGYTFGSGTRLTVV.

The V and J genes are TRBV6-4 and TRBJ1-2; 9 bases agree with TRBD1. The CDR3 contains 14 residues. With V trimmed by 2 bases and J by 6 bases, 4 bases remained unmatched. The germline V gene encodes CDR1 MRHNA and CDR2 SNTAGT. The CDR3 reads CASSDGGQGHGYTF. The CDR3 nucleotides read TGTGCCAGCAGTGACGGGGGACAGGGCCATGGCTACACCTTC.

This chain joins TRBV19 and TRBJ2-4; a weak D match, TRBD2 (6 bases). V shed 10 bases and J shed 0 bases, with 10 bases lying between them. Germline loops: CDR1 LNHDA, CDR2 SQIVND (reference sequence). This CDR3 region has 13 residues. The CDR3, as DNA: TGTGCCACCTCGGGACTAGCCAAAAACATTCAGTACTTC. Amino acids: CATSGLAKNIQYF.

This clone was seen only once. The chain has TRBV30 and TRBJ2-3; 7 positions agree with TRBD1. Germline CDR1 reads GTSNPN; CDR2 reads SVGIG (reference sequence). J lost 7 bases, V lost 8 bases, and 12 bases had no gene match. CDR3 length: 13 residues. The CDR3 bases are TGTGCCGGCTCCTACAGGGGTGGAAATACGCAGTATTTT. Its translation: CAGSYRGGNTQYF.

The table lists this clone with a few counts. The V call is TRBV10-2, the J call TRBJ1-1, with 7 bases matching TRBD1. Germline CDR1 WSHSY, CDR2 SAAADI. Trimming cost V 7 bases and J 3 bases; bases outside gene matches: 5. The CDR3 has 13 residues. CDR3 bases: TGCGCCAGCACCGGGACAGACTACACTGAAGCTTTCTTT. Translating it yields CASTGTDYTEAFF.

The V gene is TRBV7-3, the J gene TRBJ2-5; TRBD2 matches 7 bases. J lost 5 bases, V lost 4 bases, and 4 bases had no gene match. Germline V gives CDR1 SGHTA, CDR2 FQGTGA. CDR3 length equals 13 residues. The DNA of the CDR3 is TGTGCCAGCAGCTCGACTAGCTACGAGACCCAGTACTTC. This gives the protein CASSSTSYETQYF.

This clone has only one observation. This sequence joins TRBV6-6 and TRBJ2-5; 7 bases are shared with TRBD2. Germline V gives CDR1 MNHNY, CDR2 SVGAGI (reference sequence). V lost 7 bases to trimming and J lost 5 bases; unmatched junction nucleotides: 13. This CDR3 spans 15 amino acids. The CDR3 spells CASKLGGVFSETQYF. The CDR3 DNA sequence: TGTGCCAGCAAGCTTGGGGGGGTCTTCTCGGAGACCCAGTACTTC.

V usage is TRBV19 and J usage is TRBJ1-2; D unclear. V dropped 5 bases and J dropped 2 bases, with 6 bases sitting between them. The CDR3 totals 12 residues. Germline V lookup: CDR1 LNHDA, CDR2 SQIVND (reference sequence). The CDR3 loop is CASSHGNYGYTF. The CDR3, as DNA: TGTGCCAGTAGTCACGGGAACTATGGCTACACCTTC. The full variable domain, its missing parts supplied by reference TRBV19 and TRBJ1-2, is DGGITQSPKYLFRKEGQNVTLSCEQNLNHDAMYWYRQDPGQGLRLIYYSQIVNDFQKGDIAEGYSVSREKKESFPLTVTSAQKNPTAFYLCASSHGNYGYTFGSGTRLTVV.

J is TRBJ1-6 and V is TRBV14; the D is unclear. Trimming left V 3 bases short and J 10 bases short, with 13 bases between. CDR3 length equals 14 residues. Germline CDR1 is SGHDN and CDR2 is FVKESK. CDR3: CASSQGLVQSPLHF. Written as DNA, the CDR3 is TGTGCCAGCAGCCAGGGCTTGGTGCAATCACCCCTCCACTTT.

This clone was seen once. The chain is built from TRBV30 and TRBJ1-6, with 8 bases fitting TRBD1. V lost 2 bases and J lost 6; bases outside the gene matches: 6. Germline V gene sequence: CDR1 GTSNPN, CDR2 SVGIG (reference sequence). The CDR3 is 15 amino acids. CDR3 in amino acids: CAWSLPTGGNSPLHF. As DNA, the CDR3 is TGTGCCTGGAGTCTTCCCACAGGGGGTAATTCACCCCTCCACTTT.

The V call is TRBV9, the J call TRBJ2-2, with 8 nucleotides matching TRBD1. The V and J ends lost 4 bases and 3 bases, in that order; junction bases with no gene match: 5. From germline, CDR1 is SGDLS and CDR2 YYNGEE. This CDR3 has 15 residues. DNA of the CDR3: TGTGCCAGCAGCACAGGACAGGGTTACACCGGGGAGCTGTTTTTT. This translates into CASSTGQGYTGELFF.

The table lists this clone with a few counts. The chain employs TRBV3-1 (or the pseudogene TRBV3-2) and TRBJ1-1; D unresolved. This CDR3 spans 13 amino acids. Germline V gene data show CDR1 as LGHDT and CDR2 as YNNKEL (reference sequence). V was pared by 2 bases and J by 5 bases, with 9 bases between. Written as DNA, the CDR3 is TGTGCCAGCAGCCAATACCCGAGGACTGAAGCTTTCTTT. This translates into CASSQYPRTEAFF.